The 31 T cell receptor beta chains listed next were all sequenced from one sample in a study of CD8 T cells in Susac syndrome. With random hexamers, about 0.45 to 1 ug RNA was reverse transcribed. TCRdb re-analysed the immunoSEQ multiplex PCR reads in MiXCR, keeping a single row per CDR3 protein. The sample has about 110,000 distinct CDR3 sequences, about 96% seen once. Sequences were obtained from CD4+ T cells from PBMCs. The receptors were gathered from a human donor in good health.

The chain recombines TRBV7-8 with TRBJ1-5, with a tentative D call TRBD1 (5 bases). The CDR3 extends over 15 amino acids. Germline loops: CDR1 SGHVS, CDR2 FQNEAQ. Trimming removed 0 bases from V and 4 bases from J, with 10 bases in between. In DNA, the CDR3 is TGTGCCAGCAGCTTAGCGCATGGGGGGAATCAGCCCCAGCATTTT. Translation gives CASSLAHGGNQPQHF.

The count of this clonotype is one. The V call is TRBV4-1, the J call TRBJ2-7, with D perhaps being TRBD1 or TRBD2 (5 bases each). The CDR3 is 15 residues long. V shed 2 bases and J shed 2 bases, with 13 bases lying between them. Germline CDR1 and CDR2: MGHRA and YSYEKL. CDR3 sequence (DNA): TGCGCCAGCAGCCAACTCGGGGCAGGCCCCTACGAGCAGTACTTC. Translating gives CASSQLGAGPYEQYF.

The rearrangement links TRBV6-2 or TRBV6-3 to TRBJ2-1; D is possibly TRBD1 (5 bases). Deletions cut 8 bases from V and 7 bases from J, with 18 bases between. This CDR3 comprises 14 residues. Per the germline V gene, CDR1 is MNHEY and CDR2 is SVGEGT. CDR3 nucleotides: TGTGCCAGCGCCGACGTTAAGGGGCGGAATGAGCAGTTCTTC. It specifies CASADVKGRNEQFF.

The chain couples TRBV29-1 to TRBJ1-1; 7 bases map to TRBD1. This CDR3 is built from 14 residues. Looked up from germline, CDR1 is SQVTM and CDR2 is ANQGSEA. Unmatched junction bases numbered 8, after V lost 2 bases and J lost 5 bases. The CDR3 protein is CSVEQTGKGTEAFF. The CDR3 DNA is TGCAGCGTTGAACAGACAGGGAAGGGGACTGAAGCTTTCTTT.

The V call is TRBV29-1, the J call TRBJ2-2, with TRBD1 matching 8 bases. V was clipped by 4 bases and J by 5 bases; unmatched bases: 6. The CDR3 contains 14 residues. Germline-derived CDR1 and CDR2 are SQVTM and ANQGSEA. CDR3 protein: CSVGRGRGTGELFF. In DNA form, the CDR3 reads TGCAGCGTTGGCAGGGGGCGCGGAACCGGGGAGCTGTTTTTT.

The chain uses TRBV5-6 and TRBJ2-6; the match to TRBD1 covers 10 bases. CDR1 is SGHDT, CDR2 YYEEEE, per germline. The CDR3 is 16 amino acids. Trimming took 3 bases from V and 0 from J; bases not matched to a gene: 0. CDR3 sequence: CASSWTGGSGANVLTF. The CDR3 DNA sequence: TGTGCCAGCAGCTGGACAGGGGGCTCTGGGGCCAACGTCCTGACTTTC.

The chain links TRBV4-1 to TRBJ2-7; possibly TRBD1 or TRBD2 for D (5 bases each). This CDR3 region has 12 residues. Per germline, CDR1 MGHRA and CDR2 YSYEKL. V lost 0 bases, J lost 6 bases, and 6 bases lay in between. DNA for the CDR3: TGCGCCAGCAGCCAAGAGGGGGTCGAGCAGTACTTC. Its protein is CASSQEGVEQYF.

This chain connects TRBV2 to TRBJ1-2; no clear D. The CDR3 runs to 13 residues. Germline loops: CDR1 SNHLY, CDR2 FYNNEI. V shed 6 bases and J shed 0 bases, with 8 bases lying between them. CDR3 sequence (DNA): TGTGCCAGCAGGGTCAAGACTAACTATGGCTACACCTTC. This sequence encodes CASRVKTNYGYTF.

V usage is TRBV4-2 and J usage is TRBJ2-1; TRBD2 aligns across 7 bases. Losses at the gene ends were 4 bases for V and 0 bases for J; bases not matched to a gene: 9. The CDR3 sequence is 17 residues long. CDR1 LGHNA and CDR2 YNFKEQ come from the germline V gene. CDR3 sequence reads: CASSLLTGGSSYNEQFF. The DNA for the CDR3 is TGTGCCAGCAGCCTTTTAACGGGGGGATCCTCCTACAATGAGCAGTTCTTC.

The gene calls are TRBV20-1 and TRBJ2-5, with a tentative D call TRBD1 (6 bases). V was shortened by 3 bases and J by 4 bases, with 15 bases between the two germline ends. The germline CDR1 and CDR2 sequences are DFQATT and SNEGSKA (reference sequence). This CDR3 is 14 amino acids long. CDR3 residues: CSASVSGQPETQYF. The DNA of the CDR3 is TGCAGTGCTAGTGTCTCAGGACAGCCAGAGACCCAGTACTTC.

Here the CDR3 DNA reads TGTGCCAGTAGTATGGCGGATAACACAGATACGCAGTATTTT. It encodes CASSMADNTDTQYF. This chain connects TRBV19 to TRBJ2-3; unclear D gene. V gave up 3 bases and J gave up 2 bases, with 9 bases separating them. Germline V gives CDR1 LNHDA, CDR2 SQIVND (reference sequence). The CDR3 extends over 14 amino acids.

The rearrangement links TRBV5-6 to TRBJ1-1, with D possibly TRBD1 on 5 matching bases. CDR3 size: 15 residues. Germline CDR1 and CDR2: SGHDT and YYEEEE. V shed 0 bases and J shed 1 base, with 10 bases lying between them. Here the CDR3 reads CASSLGPDRNTEAFF. The CDR3 DNA sequence: TGTGCCAGCAGCTTGGGACCCGACAGGAACACTGAAGCTTTCTTT.

For the CDR3, the DNA is TGTGCCAGCAGCTTCTTACCCCCCTCCTACAATGAGCAGTTCTTC. Amino acids: CASSFLPPSYNEQFF. This chain links TRBV7-2 with TRBJ2-1, with D uncertain. This CDR3 contains 15 residues. V lost 3 bases to trimming and J lost 0 bases, with 9 bases between them. Germline V lookup: CDR1 SGHTA, CDR2 FQGNSA.

J is TRBJ2-3 and V is TRBV7-2, with 9 positions matching TRBD2. V lost 2 bases and J lost 6; bases outside the gene matches: 9. The length of the CDR3 is 16 residues. Germline CDR1 reads SGHTA; CDR2 reads FQGNSA. The CDR3 loop is CASSLYAGGPTDTQYF. In DNA, the CDR3 is TGTGCCAGCAGCTTATACGCGGGAGGGCCGACGGATACGCAGTATTTT.

This chain uses TRBV18 with TRBJ2-5; D uncertain. The germline CDR1 and CDR2 sequences are KGHSH and LQKENI. Trimming took off 1 base at V and 2 bases at J, with 8 bases between the two ends. The CDR3 runs 14 residues. The CDR3 DNA follows: TGTGCCAGCTCACCACAGGCAGCTCAAGAGACCCAGTACTTC. Translating it yields CASSPQAAQETQYF.

The CDR3 DNA reads TGTGCCAGCAGCGTCCAGGCGGTCCCTGTCAATTCACCCCTCCACTTT. Protein: CASSVQAVPVNSPLHF. The V and J genes are TRBV9 and TRBJ1-6; no reliable D call. The CDR3 is 16 residues long. The germline V gene has CDR1 SGDLS and CDR2 YYNGEE. V was pared by 2 bases and J by 7 bases, with 16 bases between.

The chain recombines TRBV9 with TRBJ2-5, with 7 bases that match TRBD2. The CDR3 has 14 amino acids. The V gene's germline CDR1 is SGDLS and CDR2 YYNGEE. V shed 4 bases, J shed 2 bases, and the junction held 5 bases outside the gene matches. The CDR3 bases are TGTGCCAGCAGCCCTCCGGGACTACAAGAGACCCAGTACTTC. Its protein product is CASSPPGLQETQYF.

The rearrangement joins TRBV19 to TRBJ2-6; 9 bases agree with TRBD1. The CDR3 spans 17 residues. V was pared by 4 bases and J by 0 bases, with 4 bases of the junction left unmatched. Germline-derived CDR1 and CDR2 are LNHDA and SQIVND (reference sequence). The CDR3 DNA follows: TGTGCCAGTAGTAGGGGACAGGGTGACTCTGGGGCCAACGTCCTGACTTTC. It is translated as CASSRGQGDSGANVLTF.

This chain joins TRBV28 and TRBJ1-4; D is unclear. The CDR3 is 11 residues long. Germline CDR1 reads MDHEN; CDR2 reads SYDVKM. Trimming took 8 bases from V and 8 from J, leaving 9 bases between them. This CDR3 reads CASGKSEKLFF. Written as DNA, the CDR3 is TGTGCCAGCGGGAAAAGCGAAAAACTGTTTTTT. The complete variable domain, with remaining parts taken from reference TRBV28 and TRBJ1-4, reads DVKVTQSSRYLVKRTGEKVFLECVQDMDHENMFWYRQDPGLGLRLIYFSYDVKMKEKGDIPEGYSVSREKKERFSLILESASTNQTSMYLCASGKSEKLFFGSGTQLSVL.

The J gene is TRBJ2-5, the V gene TRBV18; 7 bases agree with TRBD1. Germline CDR1 is KGHSH and CDR2 is LQKENI. The V and J ends lost 6 bases and 5 bases, in that order; junction bases with no gene match: 9. The CDR3 has 14 residues. Here the CDR3 DNA reads TGTGCCAGCTCGCAGAACAGGGGCAGGGAGACCCAGTACTTC. Amino acid sequence: CASSQNRGRETQYF. The full variable domain, with the rest looked up from reference TRBV18 and TRBJ2-5, is NAGVMQNPRHLVRRRGQEARLRCSPMKGHSHVYWYRQLPEEGLKFMVYLQKENIIDESGMPKERFSAEFPKEGPSILRIQQVVRGDSAAYFCASSQNRGRETQYFGPGTRLLVL.

This chain joins TRBV12-3 or TRBV12-4 and TRBJ2-7; tentatively, D is TRBD1 or TRBD2 (5 bases each). The CDR3 is made up of 13 amino acids. The V end was cut by 5 bases, the J end by 4 bases, with 12 bases between. As DNA, the CDR3 is TGTGCCAGCAGTCTATTGGGGGTGTACGAGCAGTACTTC. This sequence encodes CASSLLGVYEQYF.

The J gene is TRBJ1-5, the V gene TRBV7-6, with D hard to call. The CDR3 is 14 residues long. Looked up from germline, CDR1 is SGHVS and CDR2 is FNYEAQ. V lost 0 bases to trimming and J lost 5 bases, with 8 bases between them. CDR3 loop: CASSLAGDHQPQHF. Here the CDR3 DNA reads TGTGCCAGCAGCTTAGCAGGAGACCATCAGCCCCAGCATTTT.

This chain connects TRBV5-1 to TRBJ2-5; the match to TRBD2 covers 8 bases. This CDR3 has 15 amino acids. V lost 6 bases to trimming and J lost 2 bases; unmatched junction nucleotides: 9. Germline-derived CDR1 and CDR2 are SGHRS and YFSETQ. CDR3 nucleotide sequence: TGCGCCAGCAACCACGGGAGCGGGAGTCAAGAGACCCAGTACTTC. It yields the protein CASNHGSGSQETQYF.

The CDR3 DNA reads TGTGCCAGCAGCCAGGGACTCTCCTACGAGCAGTACTTC. Amino acid sequence: CASSQGLSYEQYF. The chain carries TRBV5-6 and TRBJ2-7, with D perhaps matching TRBD2 (6 bases). Trimming cost V 4 bases and J 0 bases, with 8 bases left between them. The CDR3 length is 13 residues. The germline V gene has CDR1 SGHDT and CDR2 YYEEEE.

The chain carries TRBV7-3 and TRBJ2-5; D may be TRBD2 (7 bases). There are 15 residues in the CDR3. With 5 bases removed from V and 5 bases from J, the gap between germline ends came to 18 bases. Germline V gene data show CDR1 as SGHTA and CDR2 as FQGTGA. CDR3 amino acids: CASSPQGGGRETQYF. The CDR3 coding sequence is TGTGCCAGCAGCCCACAGGGAGGGGGGCGTGAGACCCAGTACTTC.

This chain links TRBV30 with TRBJ1-1; no firm D call. Per germline, CDR1 GTSNPN and CDR2 SVGIG (reference sequence). The CDR3 length is 11 residues. Written as DNA, the CDR3 is TGTGCTGCTGAGGGTTTCACTGAAGCTTTCTTT. It is translated as CAAEGFTEAFF.

The V and J genes are TRBV7-2 and TRBJ2-3; D may be TRBD2 (5 bases). The V gene lost 1 base and the J gene lost 4 bases, with 9 bases spanning the gap. The CDR3 totals 14 residues. Germline CDR1 SGHTA, CDR2 FQGNSA. CDR3 DNA: TGTGCCAGCAGCTTAGGTCTAGCCCCAGATACGCAGTATTTT. It is translated as CASSLGLAPDTQYF.

The chain joins TRBV24-1 to TRBJ2-1, with 7 bases aligning to TRBD1. J was trimmed by 6 bases and V by 4 bases; bases with no gene match: 8. CDR3 length equals 15 residues. Germline V gene sequence: CDR1 KGHDR, CDR2 SFDVKD. The CDR3 DNA is TGTGCCACCAGTGAACGACAGGGTTGGCGCAATGAGCAGTTCTTC. Residues: CATSERQGWRNEQFF.

The gene calls are TRBV5-8 and TRBJ2-5, with D unclear. The CDR3 runs 10 residues. Germline V gene lookup returns CDR1 SGHTS and CDR2 YDEGEE. Trimming removed 3 bases from V and 5 bases from J, with 2 bases in between. DNA for the CDR3: TGTGCCAGCAGCTACGAGACCCAGTACTTC. It yields the protein CASSYETQYF.

The CDR3 DNA reads as TGTGCCAGCGCCGACAGTCACTCTGGAAACACCATATATTTT. Translated, it gives CASADSHSGNTIYF. The genes are TRBV2 and TRBJ1-3; perhaps TRBD1 as D (5 bases). CDR1 and CDR2 (germline): SNHLY, FYNNEI. With 8 bases removed from V and 0 bases from J, the gap between germline ends came to 11 bases. This CDR3 contains 14 residues.

V usage is TRBV7-2 and J usage is TRBJ2-6; 8 nucleotides line up with TRBD2. Germline V CDR1 and CDR2: SGHTA, FQGNSA. V was pared by 2 bases and J by 2 bases, with 11 bases of the junction left unmatched. This CDR3 is 19 amino acids long. The CDR3 here is CASSLRRASGFAGANVLTF. CDR3 DNA sequence: TGTGCCAGCAGCTTACGTAGGGCTAGCGGGTTCGCTGGGGCCAACGTCCTGACTTTC.